This TCR beta chain was obtained from a study of identical twins. Study results and caveats: Within twin pairs, the out-of-frame alpha sequences they shared showed excess low generation probability. The same donors were not followed; conclusions instead depended on cross-sectional statistical analysis. Carriage of fewer insertions was seen in abundant cord blood beta clonotypes, whereas memory repertoires showed none.

Germline CDR1 is ENHRY and CDR2 is SYGVKD. The CDR3 extends over 15 amino acids. TCRdb re-called the 5' RACE reads with MiXCR, one entry per CDR3 protein. The repertoire holds 1.5 million to 2 million distinct CDR3 sequences, with less than 35% as singletons. Remarks on this clonotype: Its matching antigen is unknown. Sequence at one end of the junction differs from germline and may be a read error.

The sample taken for sequencing was cord blood. This clonotype was sampled from a newborn girl in good health. V gene TRBV10-3 combines with J gene TRBJ1-6; unclear D gene. The CDR3: CAISESLRLNSSLHF. The CDR3 bases are TGTGCCATCAGTGAGTCGTTAAGACTTAATTCATCCCTCCACTTT.